This T cell receptor (beta chain) was captured by sequencing in a study of OX40 agonist ivuxolimab in advanced cancers. Background on the study: Head and neck, renal cell, melanoma or hepatocellular carcinoma were the cancers that dose-escalation patients had.

Clones were sequenced by immunoSEQ multiplex PCR, and TCRdb holds only the in-frame ones, with some missing. The sample has about 46,000 clones, 80% to 90% seen once. CDR1 and CDR2 (germline): SEHNR, FQNEAQ (reference sequence). The CDR3 length is 18 residues. Turning to this clone: At one end the junction does not follow the germline gene, possibly because of a read error.

The source was CD4+ or CD8+ T cells sorted from blood, collected in a trial of the OX40 agonist ivuxolimab. The TCR comes from an adult with an advanced solid tumor such as melanoma, head and neck, liver or kidney cancer. The chain carries TRBV7-9 and TRBJ2-3; 13 bases map to TRBD2. The CDR3: CASSLDTGTSGAADTQYF. The CDR3 coding sequence is TGCGCCAGCAGCCTCGATACTGGGACTAGCGGGGCCGCAGATACGCAGTATTTT.